This T cell receptor beta chain was recorded in a study of spatial heterogeneity in lung cancer. Time point here: blood at routine non-recurrence follow-up after resection. Ten or more counts support this clonotype. MiXCR was run by TCRdb on the 5' RACE reads, yielding one entry per CDR3 protein. This table has 30,000 to 40,000 distinct CDR3 sequences, over 6.5% appearing once. CDR1 and CDR2 from the germline V gene are MNHEY and SVGAGI. The ends were cut back, 2 bases at V and 0 bases at J, with 8 bases in the middle. This CDR3 is built from 15 residues. The sequence was obtained from a male donor with early-stage non-small cell lung cancer. The specimen comprised PBMCs, sampled at follow-up. The chain uses TRBV6-5 and TRBJ1-5; no definite D call. In DNA, the CDR3 is TGTGCCAGCAGTTACAGTTTCCTTAGCAATCAGCCCCAGCATTTT. Encoded protein: CASSYSFLSNQPQHF.